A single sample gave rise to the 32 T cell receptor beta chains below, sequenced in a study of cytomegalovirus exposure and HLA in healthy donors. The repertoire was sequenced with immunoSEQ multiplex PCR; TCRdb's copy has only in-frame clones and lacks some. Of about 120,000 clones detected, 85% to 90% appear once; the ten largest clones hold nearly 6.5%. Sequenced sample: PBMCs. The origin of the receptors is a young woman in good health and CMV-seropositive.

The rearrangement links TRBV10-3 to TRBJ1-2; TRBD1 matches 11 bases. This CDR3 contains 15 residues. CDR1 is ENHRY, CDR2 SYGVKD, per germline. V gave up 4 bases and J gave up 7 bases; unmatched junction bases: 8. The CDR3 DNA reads TGTGCCATCAGTGCCTCTGGACAGGGGGCATCTGGCTACACCTTC. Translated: CAISASGQGASGYTF.

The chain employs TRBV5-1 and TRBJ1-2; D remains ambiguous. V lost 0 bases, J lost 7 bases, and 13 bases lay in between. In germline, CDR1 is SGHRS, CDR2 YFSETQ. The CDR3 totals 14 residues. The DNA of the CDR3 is TGCGCCAGCAGCTTGGGGGAGACCGCCGGTGGCTACACCTTC. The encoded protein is CASSLGETAGGYTF. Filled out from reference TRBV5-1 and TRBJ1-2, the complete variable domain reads KAGVTQTPRYLIKTRGQQVTLSCSPISGHRSVSWYQQTPGQGLQFLFEYFSETQRNKGNFPGRFSGRQFSNSRSEMNVSTLELGDSALYLCASSLGETAGGYTFGSGTRLTVV.

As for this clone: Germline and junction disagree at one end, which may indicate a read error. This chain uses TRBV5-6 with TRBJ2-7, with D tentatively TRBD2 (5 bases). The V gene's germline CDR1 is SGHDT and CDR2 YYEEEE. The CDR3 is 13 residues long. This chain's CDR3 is CASSFEGLRPRDF. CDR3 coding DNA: TGTGCCAGCAGCTTCGAAGGTCTCCGCCCGCGGGACTTC.

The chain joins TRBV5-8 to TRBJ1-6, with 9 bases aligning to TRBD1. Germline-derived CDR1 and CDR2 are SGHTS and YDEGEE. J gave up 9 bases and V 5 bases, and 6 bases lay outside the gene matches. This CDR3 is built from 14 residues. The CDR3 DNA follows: TGTGCCAGCAGGGCCGGGACAGGGACTTCACCCCTCCACTTT. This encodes CASRAGTGTSPLHF.

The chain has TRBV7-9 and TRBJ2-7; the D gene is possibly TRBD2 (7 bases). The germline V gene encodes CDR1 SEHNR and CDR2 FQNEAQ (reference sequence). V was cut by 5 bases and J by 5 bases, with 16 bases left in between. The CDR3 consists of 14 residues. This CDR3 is CASSRVGGGHEQYF. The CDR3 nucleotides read TGTGCCAGCAGCCGTGTGGGCGGGGGCCACGAGCAGTACTTC. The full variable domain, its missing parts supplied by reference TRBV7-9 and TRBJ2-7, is DTGVSQNPRHKITKRGQNVTFRCDPISEHNRLYWYRQTLGQGPEFLTYFQNEAQLEKSRLLSDRFSAERPKGSFSTLEIQRTEQGDSAMYLCASSRVGGGHEQYFGPGTRLTVT.

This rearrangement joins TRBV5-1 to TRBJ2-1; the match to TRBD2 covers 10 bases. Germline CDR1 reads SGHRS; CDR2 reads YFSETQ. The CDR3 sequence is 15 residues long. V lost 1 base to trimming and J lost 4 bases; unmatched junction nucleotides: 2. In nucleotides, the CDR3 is TGCGCCAGCAGCTTGAGAGCGGGAGGGTACAATGAGCAGTTCTTC. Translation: CASSLRAGGYNEQFF.

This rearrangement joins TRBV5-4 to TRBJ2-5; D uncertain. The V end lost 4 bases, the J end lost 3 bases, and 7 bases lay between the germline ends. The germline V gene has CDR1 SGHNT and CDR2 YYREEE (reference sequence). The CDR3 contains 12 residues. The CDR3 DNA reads TGTGCCAGCAGCCAACCAGAAGAGACCCAGTACTTC. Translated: CASSQPEETQYF.

As DNA, the CDR3 is TGTGCCAGCAGAGGGACAGGGGATGAAAAACTGTTTTTT. Its translation is CASRGTGDEKLFF. The chain links TRBV6-5 to TRBJ1-4; 10 bases are shared with TRBD1. CDR1 is MNHEY and CDR2 is SVGAGI in the germline V gene. The V segment lost 6 bases and the J segment 6 bases; nucleotides outside the gene matches: 1. The CDR3 extends over 13 amino acids.

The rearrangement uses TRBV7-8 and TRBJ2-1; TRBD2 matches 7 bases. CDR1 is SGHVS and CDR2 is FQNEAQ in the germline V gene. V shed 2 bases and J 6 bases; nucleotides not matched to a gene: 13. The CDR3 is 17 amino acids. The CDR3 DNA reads TGTGCCAGCAGCTTACCCCCGGCGGGAGTGGTTAGCAATGAGCAGTTCTTC. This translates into CASSLPPAGVVSNEQFF.

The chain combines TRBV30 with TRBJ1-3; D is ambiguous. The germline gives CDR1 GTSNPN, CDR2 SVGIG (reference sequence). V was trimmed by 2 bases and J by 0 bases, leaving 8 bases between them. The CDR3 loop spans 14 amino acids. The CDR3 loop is CAWSRLLSGNTIYF. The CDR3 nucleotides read TGTGCCTGGAGTCGACTTCTCTCTGGAAACACCATATATTTT.

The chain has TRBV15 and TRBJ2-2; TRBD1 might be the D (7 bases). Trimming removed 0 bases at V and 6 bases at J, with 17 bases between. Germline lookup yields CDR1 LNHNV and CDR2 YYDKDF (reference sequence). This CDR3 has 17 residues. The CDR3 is CATSRDRGVDYAGELFF. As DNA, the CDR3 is TGTGCCACCAGCAGAGACAGGGGGGTGGATTACGCCGGGGAGCTGTTTTTT.

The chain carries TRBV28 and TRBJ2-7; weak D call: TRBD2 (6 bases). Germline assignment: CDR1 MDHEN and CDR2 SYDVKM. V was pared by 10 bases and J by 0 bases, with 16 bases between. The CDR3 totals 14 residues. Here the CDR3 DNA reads TGTGCCACCCGTGGGGGGACGGCCTCCTACGAGCAGTACTTC. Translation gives CATRGGTASYEQYF. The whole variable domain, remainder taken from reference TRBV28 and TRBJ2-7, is DVKVTQSSRYLVKRTGEKVFLECVQDMDHENMFWYRQDPGLGLRLIYFSYDVKMKEKGDIPEGYSVSREKKERFSLILESASTNQTSMYLCATRGGTASYEQYFGPGTRLTVT.

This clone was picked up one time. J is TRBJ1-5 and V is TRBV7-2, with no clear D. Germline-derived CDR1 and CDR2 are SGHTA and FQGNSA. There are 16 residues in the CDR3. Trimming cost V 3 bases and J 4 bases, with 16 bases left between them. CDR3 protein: CASSFGVIPLNQPQHF. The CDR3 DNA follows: TGTGCCAGCAGCTTCGGGGTAATCCCTCTTAATCAGCCCCAGCATTTT. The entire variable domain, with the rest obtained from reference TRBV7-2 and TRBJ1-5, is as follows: GAGVSQSPSNKVTEKGKDVELRCDPISGHTALYWYRQSLGQGLEFLIYFQGNSAPDKSGLPSDRFSAERTGGSVSTLTIQRTQQEDSAVYLCASSFGVIPLNQPQHFGDGTRLSIL.

The CDR3 region is CASSELVNLSYEQYF. In nucleotides, the CDR3 is TGTGCCAGCAGTGAATTAGTCAACCTCTCCTACGAGCAGTACTTC. V and J are TRBV2 and TRBJ2-7; unclear D gene. The V and J ends lost 2 bases and 0 bases respectively, with 11 bases between them. From germline, CDR1 is SNHLY and CDR2 FYNNEI. The CDR3 length is 15 residues.

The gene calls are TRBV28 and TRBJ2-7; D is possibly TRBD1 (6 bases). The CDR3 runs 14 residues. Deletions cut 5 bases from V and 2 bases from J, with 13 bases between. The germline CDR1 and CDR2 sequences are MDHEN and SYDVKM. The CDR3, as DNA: TGTGCCAGCAGTCCGCAGGGGTGGGCCTACGAGCAGTACTTC. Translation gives CASSPQGWAYEQYF.

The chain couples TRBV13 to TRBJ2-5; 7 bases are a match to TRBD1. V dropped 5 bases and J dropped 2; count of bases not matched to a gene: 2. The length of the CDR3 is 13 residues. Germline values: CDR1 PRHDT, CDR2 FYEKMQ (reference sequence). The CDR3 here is CASSPRGQETQYF. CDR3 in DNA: TGTGCCAGCAGCCCCAGGGGGCAAGAGACCCAGTACTTC.

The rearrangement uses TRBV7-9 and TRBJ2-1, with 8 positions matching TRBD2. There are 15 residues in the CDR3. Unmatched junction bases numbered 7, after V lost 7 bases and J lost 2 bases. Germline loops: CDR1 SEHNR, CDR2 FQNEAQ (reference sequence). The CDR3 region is CASNGGGQTYNEQFF. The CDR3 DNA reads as TGTGCCAGCAACGGGGGGGGACAAACCTACAATGAGCAGTTCTTC.

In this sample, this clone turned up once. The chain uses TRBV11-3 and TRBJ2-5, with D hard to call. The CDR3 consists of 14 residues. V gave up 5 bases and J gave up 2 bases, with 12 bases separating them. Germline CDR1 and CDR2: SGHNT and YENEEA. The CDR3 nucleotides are TGTGCCAGCAGCGTCCGTCCCTTTCAAGAGACCCAGTACTTC. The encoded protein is CASSVRPFQETQYF.

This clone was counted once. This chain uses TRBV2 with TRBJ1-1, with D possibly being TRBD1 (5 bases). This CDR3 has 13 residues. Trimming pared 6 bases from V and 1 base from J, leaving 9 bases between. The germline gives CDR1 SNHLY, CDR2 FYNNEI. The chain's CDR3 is CASSKTENTEAFF. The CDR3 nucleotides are TGTGCCAGCAGCAAGACAGAGAACACTGAAGCTTTCTTT.

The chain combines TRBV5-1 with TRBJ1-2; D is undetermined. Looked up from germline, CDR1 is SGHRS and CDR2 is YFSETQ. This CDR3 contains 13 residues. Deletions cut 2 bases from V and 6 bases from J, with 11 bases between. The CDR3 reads CASSFPSRDGYTF. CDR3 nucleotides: TGCGCCAGCAGCTTCCCTAGTCGCGATGGCTACACCTTC.

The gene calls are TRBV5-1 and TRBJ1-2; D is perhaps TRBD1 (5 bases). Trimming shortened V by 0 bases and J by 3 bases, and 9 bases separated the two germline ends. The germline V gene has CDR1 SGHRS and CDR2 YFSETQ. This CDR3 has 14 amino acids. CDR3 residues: CASSLGGSYYGYTF. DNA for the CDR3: TGCGCCAGCAGCTTGGGGGGCAGCTACTATGGCTACACCTTC.

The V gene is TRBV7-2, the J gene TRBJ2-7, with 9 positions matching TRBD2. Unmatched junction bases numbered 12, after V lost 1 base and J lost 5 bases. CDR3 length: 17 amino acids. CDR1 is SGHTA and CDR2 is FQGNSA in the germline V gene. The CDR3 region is CASSLVGLPSGTNEQYF. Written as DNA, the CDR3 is TGTGCCAGCAGCTTAGTTGGCCTCCCTAGCGGGACGAACGAGCAGTACTTC.

CDR3 region: CASSAFLELNGEAFF. The CDR3, as DNA: TGTGCCAGCAGCGCCTTTTTAGAGCTCAATGGTGAAGCTTTCTTT. The J gene is TRBJ1-1, the V gene TRBV9, with unresolved D. Trimming left V 3 bases short and J 7 bases short, with 19 bases between. CDR1 SGDLS and CDR2 YYNGEE come from the germline V gene. The CDR3 has 15 amino acids.

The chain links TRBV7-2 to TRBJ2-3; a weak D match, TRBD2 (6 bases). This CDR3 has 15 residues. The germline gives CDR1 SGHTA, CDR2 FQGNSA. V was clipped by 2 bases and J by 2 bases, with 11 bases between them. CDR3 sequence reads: CASSLRTSSTDTQYF. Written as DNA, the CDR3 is TGTGCCAGCAGCTTAAGAACTAGCTCCACAGATACGCAGTATTTT. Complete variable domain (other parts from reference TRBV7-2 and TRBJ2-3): GAGVSQSPSNKVTEKGKDVELRCDPISGHTALYWYRQSLGQGLEFLIYFQGNSAPDKSGLPSDRFSAERTGGSVSTLTIQRTQQEDSAVYLCASSLRTSSTDTQYFGPGTRLTVL.

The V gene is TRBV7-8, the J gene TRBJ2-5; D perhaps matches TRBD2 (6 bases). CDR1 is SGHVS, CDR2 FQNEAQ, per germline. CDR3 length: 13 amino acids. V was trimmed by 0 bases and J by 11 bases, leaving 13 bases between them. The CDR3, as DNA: TGTGCCAGCAGCTTAGCGAGTACGGGAGAGCAGTACTTC. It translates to CASSLASTGEQYF. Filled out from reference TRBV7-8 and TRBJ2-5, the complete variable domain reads GAGVSQSPRYKVAKRGQDVALRCDPISGHVSLFWYQQALGQGPEFLTYFQNEAQLDKSGLPSDRFFAERPEGSVSTLKIQRTQQEDSAVYLCASSLASTGEQYFGPGTRLLVL.

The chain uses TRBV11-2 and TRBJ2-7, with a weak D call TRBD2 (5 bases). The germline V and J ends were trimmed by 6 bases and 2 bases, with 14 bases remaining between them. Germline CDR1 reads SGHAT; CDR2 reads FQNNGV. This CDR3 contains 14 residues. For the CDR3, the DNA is TGTGCCAGCAGAGTACAGACTACTACCTACGAGCAGTACTTC. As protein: CASRVQTTTYEQYF.

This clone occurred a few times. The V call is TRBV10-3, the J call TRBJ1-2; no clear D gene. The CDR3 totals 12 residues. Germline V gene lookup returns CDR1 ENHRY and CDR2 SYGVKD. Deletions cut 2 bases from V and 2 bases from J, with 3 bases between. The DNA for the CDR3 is TGTGCCATCAGTGAGGCGAACTATGGCTACACCTTC. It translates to CAISEANYGYTF.

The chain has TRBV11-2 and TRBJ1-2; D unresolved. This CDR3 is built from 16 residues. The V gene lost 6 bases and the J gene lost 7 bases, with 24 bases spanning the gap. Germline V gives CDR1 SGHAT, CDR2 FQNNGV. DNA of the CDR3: TGTGCCAGCAGAATTCCAGGAGGTCCCTTGGGGAGTGGCTACACCTTC. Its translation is CASRIPGGPLGSGYTF.

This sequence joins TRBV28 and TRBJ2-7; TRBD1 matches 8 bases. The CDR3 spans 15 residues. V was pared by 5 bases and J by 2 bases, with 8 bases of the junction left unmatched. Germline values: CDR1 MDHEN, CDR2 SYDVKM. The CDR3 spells CASSPTGQGAYEQYF. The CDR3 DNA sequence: TGTGCCAGCAGTCCCACCGGACAGGGAGCCTACGAGCAGTACTTC.

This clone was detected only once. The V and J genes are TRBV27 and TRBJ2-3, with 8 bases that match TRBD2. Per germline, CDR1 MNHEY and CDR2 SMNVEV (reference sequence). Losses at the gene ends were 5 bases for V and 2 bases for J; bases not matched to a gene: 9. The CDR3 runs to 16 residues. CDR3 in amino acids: CASSIVAGISTDTQYF. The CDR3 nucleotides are TGTGCCAGCAGTATAGTAGCGGGGATATCCACAGATACGCAGTATTTT.

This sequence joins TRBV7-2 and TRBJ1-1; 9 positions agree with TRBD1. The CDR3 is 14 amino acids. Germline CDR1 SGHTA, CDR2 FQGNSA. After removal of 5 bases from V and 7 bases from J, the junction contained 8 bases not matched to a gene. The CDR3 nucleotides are TGTGCCAGCAGCCGAAACAGGGGGCAGGTTGAAGCTTTCTTT. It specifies CASSRNRGQVEAFF.

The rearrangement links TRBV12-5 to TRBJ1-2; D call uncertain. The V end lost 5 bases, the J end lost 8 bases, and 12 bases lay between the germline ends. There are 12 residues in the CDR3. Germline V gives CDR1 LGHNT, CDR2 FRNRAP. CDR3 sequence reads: CASGHNVWGYTF. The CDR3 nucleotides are TGTGCTAGTGGTCACAACGTTTGGGGCTACACCTTC.